The 8 T cell receptor beta chains listed next were all sequenced from one sample in a study of technical replicates of blood from a few donors. The data were produced by immunoSEQ multiplex PCR, yet TCRdb's version contains in-frame clones alone and is incomplete. Here the sample spans some 78,000 clones, 90% to 95% being singletons. Sequenced input: T cells isolated from PBMCs. The receptors were gathered from a human donor in good health.

V is TRBV5-4 and J is TRBJ2-3; possible D gene TRBD2, 6 bases. V was clipped by 6 bases and J by 2 bases, with 13 bases between them. Germline V gene sequence: CDR1 SGHNT, CDR2 YYREEE (reference sequence). The CDR3 covers 14 residues. The CDR3 reads CASTPGDFTDTQYF. CDR3 sequence (DNA): TGTGCCAGCACACCCGGGGACTTCACAGATACGCAGTATTTT. The full variable domain, with the rest looked up from reference TRBV5-4 and TRBJ2-3, is ETGVTQSPTHLIKTRGQQVTLRCSSQSGHNTVSWYQQALGQGPQFIFQYYREEENGRGNFPPRFSGLQFPNYSSELNVNALELDDSALYLCASTPGDFTDTQYFGPGTRLTVL.

This clone was detected once. The chain is built from TRBV5-1 and TRBJ1-1, with TRBD1 identical over 8 bases. V gave up 4 bases and J gave up 6 bases; unmatched junction bases: 11. There are 15 residues in the CDR3. Germline CDR1 reads SGHRS; CDR2 reads YFSETQ. The CDR3 DNA reads as TGCGCCAGCAGCCCGGAGACAGGGGCAGAGGCTGAAGCTTTCTTT. Protein: CASSPETGAEAEAFF.

The chain joins TRBV15 to TRBJ1-1; a possible D gene is TRBD1 (5 bases). V lost 0 bases and J 9 bases, leaving 14 bases between the germline ends. The CDR3 sequence is 14 residues long. Germline lookup yields CDR1 LNHNV and CDR2 YYDKDF (reference sequence). The CDR3 sequence is CATSRDGEGEKAFF. The CDR3 DNA follows: TGTGCCACCAGCAGAGATGGCGAAGGGGAAAAAGCTTTCTTT.

CDR3 amino acids: CASSPFPGTSLYNEQFF. In DNA, the CDR3 is TGTGCCAGCTCACCGTTCCCCGGGACTAGCTTATACAATGAGCAGTTCTTC. The chain has TRBV18 and TRBJ2-1; 9 bases line up with TRBD2. The V gene's germline CDR1 is KGHSH and CDR2 LQKENI. This CDR3 comprises 17 residues. After removal of 3 bases from V and 4 bases from J, the junction contained 10 bases not matched to a gene.

The chain combines TRBV30 with TRBJ1-3; no reliable D call. The V and J ends lost 3 bases and 0 bases respectively, with 6 bases between them. The CDR3 totals 13 residues. Germline V gene lookup returns CDR1 GTSNPN and CDR2 SVGIG (reference sequence). This CDR3 reads CAWRVHSGNTIYF. CDR3 DNA: TGTGCCTGGAGAGTACACTCTGGAAACACCATATATTTT.

The V call is TRBV7-6, the J call TRBJ2-7, with unresolved D. Germline loops: CDR1 SGHVS, CDR2 FNYEAQ. Trimming cost V 5 bases and J 1 base, with 12 bases left between them. The CDR3 has 14 residues. This CDR3 reads CASSPVSRSYEQYF. The CDR3 region has the DNA TGTGCCAGCAGCCCGGTAAGCCGGTCCTACGAGCAGTACTTC. The variable domain in full, completed from reference TRBV7-6 and TRBJ2-7, reads GAGVSQSPRYKVTKRGQDVALRCDPISGHVSLYWYRQALGQGPEFLTYFNYEAQQDKSGLPNDRFSAERPEGSISTLTIQRTEQRDSAMYRCASSPVSRSYEQYFGPGTRLTVT.

The genes are TRBV28 and TRBJ1-4, with a weak D call TRBD1 (5 bases). Trimming shortened V by 4 bases and J by 2 bases, and 17 bases separated the two germline ends. CDR1 MDHEN and CDR2 SYDVKM come from the germline V gene. This CDR3 is 17 amino acids long. CDR3 sequence (DNA): TGTGCCAGCAGTTCCCCAGGGTTTTTTGCGACTAATGAAAAACTGTTTTTT. It is translated as CASSSPGFFATNEKLFF.

This clone was observed a handful of times. The chain employs TRBV7-9 and TRBJ2-7; no firm D call. The V gene's germline CDR1 is SEHNR and CDR2 FQNEAQ (reference sequence). The CDR3 spans 14 residues. Trimming took off 1 base at V and 3 bases at J, with 10 bases between the two ends. This CDR3 is CASSLEFAGYEQYF. CDR3 DNA: TGTGCCAGCAGCTTAGAGTTCGCCGGCTACGAGCAGTACTTC.